This T cell receptor (beta chain) was sequenced in a study of blood T cells in healthy people across ages. Study-wide points: Aged donors had fewer naive CD4+ cells and lower diversity than long-lived donors. Investigators viewed diversity estimates from one million T cells as underestimates, the study reported.

Each sample yielded at least 6 micrograms of PBMC total RNA. Concerning this clonotype: Its specificity is unknown.

It was with a sample-barcoded 5' primer and a J-beta primer mix that a second PCR of about 6 to 12 cycles was run. Each cDNA molecule was tagged by a template-switch adaptor that had 12 random nucleotides. TCRdb re-called the 5' RACE reads through MiXCR, storing one row per CDR3 protein. Of approximately 1,700,000 distinct CDR3 sequences listed, roughly 43% are singletons. Germline V gene lookup returns CDR1 LGHNA and CDR2 YSLEER. The CDR3 loop spans 19 amino acids. V was pared by 4 bases and J by 4 bases, with 29 bases between. The V gene is TRBV4-3, the J gene TRBJ2-7, with no clear D. This sequence was found in a human donor in good health. The source material was blood. The CDR3: CASSLTLGSLTLEGYEQYF. The DNA of the CDR3 is TGCGCCAGCAGCCTAACATTAGGCTCCCTGACCCTAGAAGGGTACGAGCAGTACTTC.